The 5 T cell receptor beta chains listed next were all sequenced from one sample in a study of kidney transplant recipient with SARS-CoV-2 infection. Using its own MiXCR run on the reads, TCRdb lists one record per CDR3 protein. The sample has roughly 250,000 distinct CDR3 sequences, 29% seen once. The material sequenced was a blood sample, taken at baseline and around day 110 from a kidney transplant recipient. The source of these receptors is a male patient aged 30 to 39 who had COVID-19 and was a kidney transplant recipient. Some T cells may trace back to the graft donor.

This clonotype was detected ten times or more. The rearrangement joins TRBV7-9 to TRBJ2-1; D is undetermined. Germline loops: CDR1 SEHNR, CDR2 FQNEAQ (reference sequence). The CDR3 sequence is 15 residues long. Trimming removed 1 base from V and 5 bases from J, with 12 bases in between. The CDR3 loop reads CASSLVTTYDNEQFF. In DNA form, the CDR3 reads TGTGCCAGCAGCTTAGTTACTACCTATGACAATGAGCAGTTCTTC.

In regard to this clonotype: A much larger clone lies one base from this, so it may be a read error. The gene calls are TRBV4-3 and TRBJ1-4, with TRBD1 identical over 9 bases. Germline assignment: CDR1 LGHNA and CDR2 YSLEER. This CDR3 region has 15 residues. CDR3 amino acids: CASSQDQDRGEKLSF. In DNA, the CDR3 is TGCGCCAGCAGCCAAGATCAGGACAGGGGCGAAAAACTGTCTTTT.

This clonotype was counted many times. The gene calls are TRBV7-6 and TRBJ2-7; 8 positions match TRBD1. The CDR3 is made up of 15 amino acids. The germline CDR1 and CDR2 sequences are SGHVS and FNYEAQ. The V and J ends lost 5 bases and 1 base, in that order; junction bases with no gene match: 7. DNA for the CDR3: TGTGCCAGCAGCCCGGACAGGGCTTGGTCCTACGAGCAGTACTTC. Protein sequence: CASSPDRAWSYEQYF.

This clonotype was counted once. This may come from a read error, since a much larger clone is one base off. The rearrangement links TRBV19 to TRBJ2-5; 9 bases agree with TRBD1. This CDR3 comprises 17 residues. CDR1 and CDR2 from the germline V gene are LNHDA and SQIVND (reference sequence). Written as DNA, the CDR3 is TGTGCCGGTAGTATAGCCACAGGGGGCCCTTTTCAAGAGACCCAGTACTTC. This gives the protein CAGSIATGGPFQETQYF.

This clonotype appeared many times. The CDR3 bases are TGTGCCAGCAGCCAAGATGCAAACAATGAGCAGTTCTTC. It codes for CASSQDANNEQFF. The V gene is TRBV3-2, the J gene TRBJ2-1. TRBV3-2 is recorded as a pseudogene. This CDR3 spans 13 amino acids.